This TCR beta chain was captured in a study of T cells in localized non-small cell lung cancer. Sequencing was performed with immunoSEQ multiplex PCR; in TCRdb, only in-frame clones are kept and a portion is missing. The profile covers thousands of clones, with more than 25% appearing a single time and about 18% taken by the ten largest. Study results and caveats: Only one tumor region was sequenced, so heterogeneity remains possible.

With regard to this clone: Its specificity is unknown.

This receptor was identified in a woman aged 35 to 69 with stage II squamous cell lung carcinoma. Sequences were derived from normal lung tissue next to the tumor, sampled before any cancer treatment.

Here the CDR3 DNA reads TGTGCCAGCAGGGAGACAGGGGGCACTGAAGCTTTCTTT. It specifies CASRETGGTEAFF. The chain carries TRBV6-8 and TRBJ1-1; 9 nucleotides align to TRBD1. The CDR3 covers 13 residues. Trimming took 6 bases from V and 4 from J; bases not matched to a gene: 3. Germline assignment: CDR1 MNHGY and CDR2 SAAAGT.